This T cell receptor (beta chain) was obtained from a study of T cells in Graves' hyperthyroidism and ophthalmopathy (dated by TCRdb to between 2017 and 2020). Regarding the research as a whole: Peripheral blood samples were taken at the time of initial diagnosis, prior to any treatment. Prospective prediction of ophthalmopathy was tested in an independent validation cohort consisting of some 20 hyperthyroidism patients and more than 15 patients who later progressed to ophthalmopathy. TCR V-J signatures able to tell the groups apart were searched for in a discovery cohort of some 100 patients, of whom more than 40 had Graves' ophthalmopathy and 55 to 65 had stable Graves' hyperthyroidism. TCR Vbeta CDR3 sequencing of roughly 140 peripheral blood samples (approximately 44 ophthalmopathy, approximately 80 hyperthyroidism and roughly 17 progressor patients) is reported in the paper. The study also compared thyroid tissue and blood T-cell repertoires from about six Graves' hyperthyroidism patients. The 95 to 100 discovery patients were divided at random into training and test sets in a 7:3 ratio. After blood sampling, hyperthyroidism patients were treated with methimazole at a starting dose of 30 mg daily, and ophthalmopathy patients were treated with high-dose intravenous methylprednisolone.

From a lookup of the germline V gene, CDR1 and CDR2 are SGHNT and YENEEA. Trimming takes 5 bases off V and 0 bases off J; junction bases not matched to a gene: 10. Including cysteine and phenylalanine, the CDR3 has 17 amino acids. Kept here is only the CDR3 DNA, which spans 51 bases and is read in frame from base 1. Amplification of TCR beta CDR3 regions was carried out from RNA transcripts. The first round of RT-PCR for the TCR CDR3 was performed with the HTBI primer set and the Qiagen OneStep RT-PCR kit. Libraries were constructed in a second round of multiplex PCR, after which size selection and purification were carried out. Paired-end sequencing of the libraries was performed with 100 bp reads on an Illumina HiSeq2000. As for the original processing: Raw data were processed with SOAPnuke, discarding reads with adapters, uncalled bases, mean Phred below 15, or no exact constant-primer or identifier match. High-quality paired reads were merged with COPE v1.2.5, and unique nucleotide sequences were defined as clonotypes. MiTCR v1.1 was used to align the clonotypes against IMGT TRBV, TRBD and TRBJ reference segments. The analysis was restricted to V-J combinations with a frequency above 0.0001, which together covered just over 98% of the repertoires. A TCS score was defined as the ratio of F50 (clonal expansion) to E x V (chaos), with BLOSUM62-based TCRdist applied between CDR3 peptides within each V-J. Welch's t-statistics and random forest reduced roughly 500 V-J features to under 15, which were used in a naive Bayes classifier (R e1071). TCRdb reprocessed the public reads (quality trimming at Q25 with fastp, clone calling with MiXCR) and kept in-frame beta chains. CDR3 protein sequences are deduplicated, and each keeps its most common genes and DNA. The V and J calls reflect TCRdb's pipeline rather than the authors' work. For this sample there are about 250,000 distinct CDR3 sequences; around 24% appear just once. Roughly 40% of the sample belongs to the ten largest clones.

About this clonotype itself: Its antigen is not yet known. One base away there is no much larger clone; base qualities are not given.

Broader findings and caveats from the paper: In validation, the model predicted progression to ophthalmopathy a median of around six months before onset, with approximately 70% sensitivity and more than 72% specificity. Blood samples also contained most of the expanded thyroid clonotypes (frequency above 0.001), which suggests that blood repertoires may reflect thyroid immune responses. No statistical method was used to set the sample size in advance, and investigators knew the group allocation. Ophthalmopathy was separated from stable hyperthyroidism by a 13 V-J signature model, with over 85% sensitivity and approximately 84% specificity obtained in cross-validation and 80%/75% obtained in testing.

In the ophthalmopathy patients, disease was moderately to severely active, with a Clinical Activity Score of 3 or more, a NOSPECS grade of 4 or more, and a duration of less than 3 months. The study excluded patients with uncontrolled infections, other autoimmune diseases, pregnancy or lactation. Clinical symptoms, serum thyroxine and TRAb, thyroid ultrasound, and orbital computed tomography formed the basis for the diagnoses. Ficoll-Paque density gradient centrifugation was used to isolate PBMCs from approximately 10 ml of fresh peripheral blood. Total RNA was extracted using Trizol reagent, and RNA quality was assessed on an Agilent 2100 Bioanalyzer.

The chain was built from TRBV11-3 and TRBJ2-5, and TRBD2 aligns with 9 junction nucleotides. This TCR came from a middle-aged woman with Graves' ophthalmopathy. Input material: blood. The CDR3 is CASSVGGAGGYQETQYF. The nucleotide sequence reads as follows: TGTGCCAGCAGCGTCGGAGGAGCGGGGGGATACCAAGAGACCCAGTACTTC.